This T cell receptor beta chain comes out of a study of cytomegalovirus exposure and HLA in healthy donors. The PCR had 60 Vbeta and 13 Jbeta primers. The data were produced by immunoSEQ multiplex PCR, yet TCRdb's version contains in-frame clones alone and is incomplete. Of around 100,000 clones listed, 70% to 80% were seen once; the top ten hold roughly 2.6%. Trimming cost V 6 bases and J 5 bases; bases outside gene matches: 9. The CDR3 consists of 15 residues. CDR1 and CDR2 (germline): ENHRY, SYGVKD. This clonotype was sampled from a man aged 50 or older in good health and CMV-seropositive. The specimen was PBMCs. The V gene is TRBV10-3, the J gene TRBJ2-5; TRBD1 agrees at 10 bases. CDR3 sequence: CAISGDRGIEETQYF. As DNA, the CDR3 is TGTGCCATCAGCGGGGACAGGGGCATTGAGGAGACCCAGTACTTC.